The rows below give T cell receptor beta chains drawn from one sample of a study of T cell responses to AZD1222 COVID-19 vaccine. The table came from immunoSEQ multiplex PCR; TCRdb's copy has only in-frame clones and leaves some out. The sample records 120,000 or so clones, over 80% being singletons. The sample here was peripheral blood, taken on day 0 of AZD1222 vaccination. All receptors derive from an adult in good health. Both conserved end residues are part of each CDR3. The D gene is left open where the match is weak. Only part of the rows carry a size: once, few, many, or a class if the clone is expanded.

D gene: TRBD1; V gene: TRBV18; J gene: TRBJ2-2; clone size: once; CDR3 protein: CASSRDSSNTGELFF; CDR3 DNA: TGTGCCAGCTCACGGGACAGTTCGAACACCGGGGAGCTGTTTTTT
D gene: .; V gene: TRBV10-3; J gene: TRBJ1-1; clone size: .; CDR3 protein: CATQESRDTEAFF; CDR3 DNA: TGTGCCACCCAGGAATCCCGGGACACTGAAGCTTTCTTT
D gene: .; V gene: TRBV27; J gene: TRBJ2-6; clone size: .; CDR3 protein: CASSLSGANVLTF; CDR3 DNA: TGTGCCAGCAGTTTATCAGGGGCCAACGTCCTGACTTTC
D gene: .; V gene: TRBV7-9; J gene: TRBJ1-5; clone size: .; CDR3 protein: CASSLGDYSNQPQHF; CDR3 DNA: TGTGCCAGCAGCTTAGGGGACTATAGCAATCAGCCCCAGCATTTT
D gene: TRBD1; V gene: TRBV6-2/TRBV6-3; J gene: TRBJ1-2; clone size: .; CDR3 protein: CASSQPYSGTGDGYTF; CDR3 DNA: TGTGCCAGCAGTCAGCCATACTCCGGGACAGGGGATGGCTACACCTTC
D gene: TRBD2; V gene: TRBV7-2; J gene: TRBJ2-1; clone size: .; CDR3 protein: CASSVLAGGHYNEQFF; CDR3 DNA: TGTGCCAGCAGCGTACTAGCGGGGGGACACTACAATGAGCAGTTCTTC
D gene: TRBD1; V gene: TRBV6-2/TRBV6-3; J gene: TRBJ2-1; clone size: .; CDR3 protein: CASSDPGTGGDEQFF; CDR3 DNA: TGTGCCAGCAGCGACCCGGGGACAGGCGGGGATGAGCAGTTCTTC
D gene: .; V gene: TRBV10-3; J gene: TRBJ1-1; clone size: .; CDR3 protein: CAISGPREGTEAFF; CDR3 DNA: TGTGCCATCAGTGGCCCGAGGGAGGGGACTGAAGCTTTCTTT
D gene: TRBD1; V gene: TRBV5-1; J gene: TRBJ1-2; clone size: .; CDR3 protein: CASSLGTGVYGYTF; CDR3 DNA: TGCGCCAGCAGCTTGGGGACAGGGGTTTATGGCTACACCTTC
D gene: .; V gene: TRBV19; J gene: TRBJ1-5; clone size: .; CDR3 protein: CASSIDGSRRPQHF; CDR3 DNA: TGTGCCAGTAGTATAGATGGCTCCCGACGGCCCCAGCATTTT
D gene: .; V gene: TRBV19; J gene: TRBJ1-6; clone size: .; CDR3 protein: CASSIWTDSPLHF; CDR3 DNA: TGTGCCAGTAGTATATGGACAGATTCACCCCTCCACTTT
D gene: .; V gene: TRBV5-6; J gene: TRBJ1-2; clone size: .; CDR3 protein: CASSLAGRYTSNYGYTF; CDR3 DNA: TGTGCCAGCAGCTTGGCCGGACGATACACTTCCAACTATGGCTACACCTTC
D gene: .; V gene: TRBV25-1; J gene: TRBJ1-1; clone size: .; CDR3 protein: CASSEVGGKNTEAFF; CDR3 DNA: TGTGCCAGCAGTGAGGTCGGGGGAAAGAACACTGAAGCTTTCTTT
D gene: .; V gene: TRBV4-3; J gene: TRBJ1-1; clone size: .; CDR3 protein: CASSQDRAGRYTEAFF; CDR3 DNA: TGCGCCAGCAGCCAAGATAGGGCAGGGAGGTACACTGAAGCTTTCTTT
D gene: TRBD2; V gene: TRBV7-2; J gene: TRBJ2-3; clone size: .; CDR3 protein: CASSLGTSGRGADTQYF; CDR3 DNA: TGTGCCAGCAGCTTAGGAACTAGCGGGAGGGGCGCAGATACGCAGTATTTT
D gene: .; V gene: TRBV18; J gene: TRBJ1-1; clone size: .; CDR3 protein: CASSPGGPGTEAFF; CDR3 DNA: TGTGCCAGCTCACCAGGGGGGCCGGGCACTGAAGCTTTCTTT
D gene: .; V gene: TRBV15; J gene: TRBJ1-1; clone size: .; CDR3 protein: CATSRGTANTEAFF; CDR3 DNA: TGTGCCACCAGCAGAGGAACAGCGAACACTGAAGCTTTCTTT
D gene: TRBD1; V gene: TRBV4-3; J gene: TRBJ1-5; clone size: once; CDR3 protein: CASSQDRTGESNQPQHF; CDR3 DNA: TGCGCCAGCAGCCAAGATAGGACAGGGGAGAGCAATCAGCCCCAGCATTTT
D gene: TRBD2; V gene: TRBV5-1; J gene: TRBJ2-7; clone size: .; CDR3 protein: CASSLAGGSSYEQYF; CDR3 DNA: TGCGCCAGCAGCTTGGCTGGCGGGAGCTCCTACGAGCAGTACTTC
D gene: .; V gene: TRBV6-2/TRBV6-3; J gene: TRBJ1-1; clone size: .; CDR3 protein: CASSYGLRAFF; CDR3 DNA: TGTGCCAGCAGTTACGGTTTGCGAGCTTTCTTT
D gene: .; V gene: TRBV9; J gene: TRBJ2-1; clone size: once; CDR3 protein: CASSSSGGYGNEQFF; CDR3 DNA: TGTGCCAGCAGCTCAAGTGGTGGGTATGGCAATGAGCAGTTCTTC
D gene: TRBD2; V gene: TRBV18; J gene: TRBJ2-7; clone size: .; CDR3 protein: CASSEPGGARNYEQYF; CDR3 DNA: TGTGCCAGCTCAGAGCCCGGGGGGGCACGGAACTACGAGCAGTACTTC
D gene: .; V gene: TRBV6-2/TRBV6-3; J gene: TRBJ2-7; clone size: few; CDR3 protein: CASSHGNEQYF; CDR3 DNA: TGTGCCAGCAGCCACGGGAACGAGCAGTACTTC
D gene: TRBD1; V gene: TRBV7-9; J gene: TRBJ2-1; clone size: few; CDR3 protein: CASSPPGQGNFYNEQFF; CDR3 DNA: TGTGCCAGCAGCCCCCCAGGACAGGGGAATTTTTACAATGAGCAGTTCTTC
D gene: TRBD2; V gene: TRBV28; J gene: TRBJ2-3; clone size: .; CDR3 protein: CASSLTGLAEDTQYF; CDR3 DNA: TGTGCCAGTTCCTTAACTGGCCTAGCGGAAGATACGCAGTATTTT
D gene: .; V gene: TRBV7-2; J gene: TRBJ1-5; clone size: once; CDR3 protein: CASSFGGAGDQPQHF; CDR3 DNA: TGTGCCAGCAGCTTCGGCGGGGCGGGTGATCAGCCCCAGCATTTT
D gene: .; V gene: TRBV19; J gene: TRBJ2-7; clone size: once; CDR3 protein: CASSKAGTLYEQYF; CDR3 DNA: TGTGCCAGTAGTAAGGCCGGGACTCTTTACGAGCAGTACTTC
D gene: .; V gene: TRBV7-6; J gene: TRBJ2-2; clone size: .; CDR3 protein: CASSLADFGELFF; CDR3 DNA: TGTGCCAGCAGCTTAGCGGATTTCGGGGAGCTGTTTTTT
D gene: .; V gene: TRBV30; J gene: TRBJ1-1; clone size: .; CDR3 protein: CAWSGKGMNTEAFF; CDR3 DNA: TGTGCCTGGAGTGGAAAGGGGATGAACACTGAAGCTTTCTTT
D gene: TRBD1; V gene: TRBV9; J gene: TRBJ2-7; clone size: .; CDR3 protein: CASSTDPQGVDEQYF; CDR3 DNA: TGTGCCAGCAGCACAGACCCGCAGGGGGTCGACGAGCAGTACTTC
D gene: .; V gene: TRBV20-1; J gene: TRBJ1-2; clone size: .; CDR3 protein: CSTPSYGYTF; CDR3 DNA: TGCAGTACGCCCTCTTATGGCTACACCTTC
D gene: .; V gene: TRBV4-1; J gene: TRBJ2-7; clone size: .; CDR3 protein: CASSHPGVEQYF; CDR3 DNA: TGCGCCAGCAGCCACCCTGGGGTGGAGCAGTACTTC
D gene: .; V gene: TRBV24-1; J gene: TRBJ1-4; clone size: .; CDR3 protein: CATSVGATNEKLFF; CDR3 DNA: TGTGCCACCAGTGTTGGGGCGACTAATGAAAAACTGTTTTTT
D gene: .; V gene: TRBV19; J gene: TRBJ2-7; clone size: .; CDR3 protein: CASSKPLGGNSYEQYF; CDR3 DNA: TGTGCCAGTAGTAAACCCCTCGGTGGGAACTCCTACGAGCAGTACTTC
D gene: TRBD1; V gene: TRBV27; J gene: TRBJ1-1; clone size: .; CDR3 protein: CASSPLPPDREEAFF; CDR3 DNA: TGTGCCAGCAGTCCGCTGCCCCCTGACAGGGAAGAAGCTTTCTTT
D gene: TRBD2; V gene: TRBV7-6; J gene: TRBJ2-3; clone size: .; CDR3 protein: CASSLDLAGTSDTQYF; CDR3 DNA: TGTGCCAGCAGCTTAGACCTAGCGGGCACATCAGATACGCAGTATTTT
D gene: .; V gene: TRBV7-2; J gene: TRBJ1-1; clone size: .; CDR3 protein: CASSIGSNTEAFF; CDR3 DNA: TGTGCCAGCAGTATCGGGAGTAACACTGAAGCTTTCTTT
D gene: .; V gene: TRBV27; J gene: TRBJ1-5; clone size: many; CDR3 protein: CASSPHNSGGNQPQHF; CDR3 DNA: TGTGCCAGCAGTCCCCACAACTCCGGCGGCAACCAGCCCCAGCATTTT
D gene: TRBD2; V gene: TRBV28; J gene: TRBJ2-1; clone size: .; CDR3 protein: CASSLGGDLNEQFF; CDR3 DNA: TGTGCCAGCAGTTTGGGGGGGGACCTCAATGAGCAGTTCTTC
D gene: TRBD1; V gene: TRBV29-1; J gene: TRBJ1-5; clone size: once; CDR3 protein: CSVGDRGVQPQHF; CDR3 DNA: TGCAGCGTTGGGGACAGGGGAGTTCAGCCCCAGCATTTT
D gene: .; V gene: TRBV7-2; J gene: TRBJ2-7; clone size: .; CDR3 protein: CASSLGRVDEQYF; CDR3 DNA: TGTGCCAGCAGCTTAGGCAGGGTGGACGAGCAGTACTTC
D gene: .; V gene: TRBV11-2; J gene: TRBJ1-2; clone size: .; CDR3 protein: CASSFRTAPNYGYTF; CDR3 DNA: TGTGCCAGCAGCTTTCGGACCGCGCCTAACTATGGCTACACCTTC